Each of the 14 T cell receptor beta chains below was sequenced from the same sample in a study of T cell clonality in common variable immunodeficiency. Overall study findings and caveats: Reportedly, TCR beta sequences from common variable immunodeficiency showed fewer deletions and N-nucleotide insertions.

These TCRs are of unknown antigen specificity. Some clones are missing from TCRdb's copy, which holds only in-frame ones; the method was immunoSEQ multiplex PCR. Observed in the sample are around 32,000 clones, none of them singletons. Sequencing was done on a sample of peripheral blood mononuclear cells. The receptors here all came from a human donor with common variable immunodeficiency.

Comments on this clone: The missing CDR3 end, 3 residues past where the read stops, is filled in from the germline J gene. The genes are TRBV19 and TRBJ1-1, with TRBD1 identical over 8 bases. Germline V lookup: CDR1 LNHDA, CDR2 SQIVND (reference sequence). The CDR3 is made up of 16 amino acids. With V trimmed by 5 bases and J by 0 bases, 8 bases remained unmatched. The chain's CDR3 is CASSEWQGALNTEAFF. The DNA read from the CDR3 is TGTGCCAGTAGTGAGTGGCAGGGGGCACTGAACACTGAA. Combining the CDR3 with reference TRBV19 and TRBJ1-1 gives the whole variable domain DGGITQSPKYLFRKEGQNVTLSCEQNLNHDAMYWYRQDPGQGLRLIYYSQIVNDFQKGDIAEGYSVSREKKESFPLTVTSAQKNPTAFYLCASSEWQGALNTEAFFGQGTRLTVV.

The sample holds a few counts of this clone. The read stops 3 residues short of the end of the CDR3; the missing end is completed from the germline J gene. J is TRBJ2-7 and V is TRBV2; D possibly corresponds to TRBD2 (6 bases). The germline gives CDR1 SNHLY, CDR2 FYNNEI. CDR3 length: 11 amino acids. Trimming stripped 10 bases from V and 0 bases from J, with 7 bases between. CDR3 in amino acids: CATSASYEQYF. The part of the CDR3 DNA that was read is TGTGCCACTAGCGCCTCCTACGAG.

A remark on this clone: The DNA ends 3 residues before the CDR3 does, and the rest of the CDR3 is filled in from the germline J gene. The chain couples TRBV30 to TRBJ1-2, with D unclear. Germline loops: CDR1 GTSNPN, CDR2 SVGIG (reference sequence). This CDR3 has 11 residues. CDR3 DNA (partial): TGTGCCTGGAGTGTCCAAGCCGGC. Residues: CAWSVQAG. The full CDR3 protein is CAWSVQAGYTF. Full variable domain (outside the CDR3, taken from reference TRBV30 and TRBJ1-2): SQTIHQWPATLVQPVGSPLSLECTVEGTSNPNLYWYRQAAGRGLQLLFYSVGIGQISSEVPQNLSASRPQDRQFILSSKKLLLSDSGFYLCAWSVQAGYTFGSGTRLTVV.

There are many counts of this clone. The read terminates 3 residues ahead of where the CDR3 ends, so the germline J gene completes it. The genes are TRBV5-1 and TRBJ1-1; no reliable D call. The germline CDR1 and CDR2 sequences are SGHRS and YFSETQ. CDR3 length: 14 amino acids. V shed 1 base and J shed 0 bases, with 7 bases lying between them. The CDR3 DNA, read in part, is TGCGCCAGCAGCTTGAGTACGGTGAACACTGAA. Amino acid sequence: CASSLSTVNTE. The whole CDR3 sequence is CASSLSTVNTEAFF.

This clone occurred a few times. The read gets to within 3 residues of the CDR3 end, and the germline J gene fills in the rest. The chain links TRBV2 to TRBJ1-4; 8 nucleotides match TRBD1. The V segment lost 7 bases and the J segment 6 bases; nucleotides outside the gene matches: 7. This CDR3 region has 14 residues. Germline V gene data show CDR1 as SNHLY and CDR2 as FYNNEI. Partial CDR3 DNA: TGTGCCAGCACTCAGGACAGGGCCCATGAAAAA. It encodes CASTQDRAHEK. From start to end, the CDR3 is CASTQDRAHEKLFF.

This clone was observed at least ten times. The read is 3 residues too short to cover the CDR3 end, so that end is filled in from the germline J gene. This chain uses TRBV18 with TRBJ1-1; D remains unclear. This CDR3 contains 12 residues. CDR1 KGHSH and CDR2 LQKENI come from the germline V gene. The CDR3 DNA, read in part, is TGTGCCAGCTCACCACGAGACAAGGAA. Protein: CASSPRDKE. The entire CDR3 reads CASSPRDKEAFF.

This clone occurred a few times. The read ends 3 residues early relative to the CDR3; the germline J gene fills the gap. The chain employs TRBV7-2 and TRBJ2-7, with a possible D match to TRBD1 (5 bases). From germline, CDR1 is SGHTA and CDR2 FQGNSA. The CDR3 is 15 amino acids. The germline V and J ends were trimmed by 0 bases and 3 bases, with 12 bases remaining between them. This chain's CDR3 is CASSLAGQGHYEQYF. The CDR3 DNA, read in part, is TGTGCCAGCAGCTTAGCGGGTCAGGGCCACTACGAG.

Details on this clone: The read ends 3 residues early relative to the CDR3; the germline J gene fills the gap. The chain is built from TRBV7-9 and TRBJ2-5; 7 nucleotides line up with TRBD2. This CDR3 region has 15 residues. Germline CDR1 reads SEHNR; CDR2 reads FQNEAQ (reference sequence). The trim removed 3 bases at V and 4 bases at J, leaving 8 bases unmatched. CDR3 bases read: TGTGCCAGCAGCTTTACGGGGGGTTACGTAGAGACC. It is translated as CASSFTGGYVET. The CDR3 reads in full as CASSFTGGYVETQYF.

Worth noting for this clone: The sequenced fragment ends 3 residues before the CDR3 boundary, so the rest is inferred from the germline J gene. The V call is TRBV7-6, the J call TRBJ1-5; D possibly corresponds to TRBD1 (6 bases). The CDR3 extends over 14 amino acids. The V end was cut by 1 base, the J end by 8 bases, with 12 bases between. Germline V gene data show CDR1 as SGHVS and CDR2 as FNYEAQ. The CDR3: CASSLVGEGEPQHF. The part of the CDR3 DNA that was read is TGTGCCAGCAGCTTAGTGGGCGAGGGGGAGCCC.

On this clone itself: The read ends 3 residues early relative to the CDR3; the germline J gene fills the gap. This chain connects TRBV30 to TRBJ1-6, with D possibly TRBD1 on 5 matching bases. CDR1 and CDR2 (germline): GTSNPN, SVGIG (reference sequence). Trimming shortened V by 5 bases and J by 7 bases, and 9 bases separated the two germline ends. The CDR3 consists of 12 residues. The CDR3 DNA, read in part, is TGTGCCTGGGAACGGGGGAATTCACCC. This sequence encodes CAWERGNSP. The full CDR3 is CAWERGNSPLHF.

As to this clone: The sequenced fragment ends 3 residues before the CDR3 boundary, so the rest is inferred from the germline J gene. The rearrangement uses TRBV19 and TRBJ1-1; no clear D. Trimming removed 2 bases at V and 4 bases at J, with 8 bases between. CDR1 and CDR2 from the germline V gene are LNHDA and SQIVND (reference sequence). The CDR3 covers 13 residues. CDR3 protein: CASSIKPGTEAFF. The CDR3 DNA, read in part, is TGTGCCAGTAGTATAAAACCGGGCACTGAA. The complete variable domain, with remaining parts taken from reference TRBV19 and TRBJ1-1, reads DGGITQSPKYLFRKEGQNVTLSCEQNLNHDAMYWYRQDPGQGLRLIYYSQIVNDFQKGDIAEGYSVSREKKESFPLTVTSAQKNPTAFYLCASSIKPGTEAFFGQGTRLTVV.

This clone was seen more than once but under ten times. Read coverage stops 3 residues before the CDR3 terminus; the germline J gene supplies the remainder. The genes are TRBV7-9 and TRBJ2-5; TRBD2 matches at 10 bases. The V segment lost 5 bases and the J segment 1 base; nucleotides outside the gene matches: 4. The CDR3 loop spans 15 amino acids. CDR1 and CDR2 (germline): SEHNR, FQNEAQ (reference sequence). This CDR3 is CASSALAGVQETQYF. The DNA read from the CDR3 is TGTGCCAGCAGCGCCCTAGCGGGGGTCCAAGAGACC.

This clone has ten or more counts. The missing CDR3 end, 3 residues past where the read stops, is filled in from the germline J gene. The chain joins TRBV5-1 to TRBJ1-6, with D possibly TRBD1 on 6 matching bases. Germline V gives CDR1 SGHRS, CDR2 YFSETQ. Trimming took off 4 bases at V and 5 bases at J, with 13 bases between the two ends. The CDR3 consists of 15 residues. Here the CDR3 reads CASSPQGHNNSPLHF. Partial CDR3 DNA: TGCGCCAGCAGCCCTCAGGGACATAATAATTCACCC.

With respect to this clone: The read stops 3 residues short of the end of the CDR3; the missing end is completed from the germline J gene. V and J are TRBV19 and TRBJ1-2; weak D call: TRBD1 (6 bases). The CDR3 length is 14 residues. Germline V gene lookup returns CDR1 LNHDA and CDR2 SQIVND (reference sequence). V shed 0 bases and J shed 4 bases, with 9 bases lying between them. The covered CDR3 bases are TGTGCCAGTAGTATAGACCAGGGGCTCTATGGC. Encoded protein: CASSIDQGLYG. In full, the CDR3 is CASSIDQGLYGYTF.